These 31 T cell receptor beta chains share one sample of origin, sequenced in a study of blood T cell repertoires in COVID-19. Generated by immunoSEQ multiplex PCR, the TCRdb table keeps only in-frame clones and is missing some. Found here are around 200,000 clones, about four fifths of them singletons; the top ten hold approximately 4.7%. What was sequenced was peripheral blood. These receptors were obtained from a middle-aged man with active or convalescent COVID-19.

The chain is built from TRBV5-1 and TRBJ2-5; possibly TRBD2 for D (6 bases). The ends were cut back, 0 bases at V and 2 bases at J, with 8 bases in the middle. The V gene's germline CDR1 is SGHRS and CDR2 YFSETQ. The CDR3 loop spans 14 amino acids. CDR3 in DNA: TGCGCCAGCAGCTTGGGCGGGATTCAAGAGACCCAGTACTTC. Its translation is CASSLGGIQETQYF. Full variable domain (outside the CDR3, taken from reference TRBV5-1 and TRBJ2-5): KAGVTQTPRYLIKTRGQQVTLSCSPISGHRSVSWYQQTPGQGLQFLFEYFSETQRNKGNFPGRFSGRQFSNSRSEMNVSTLELGDSALYLCASSLGGIQETQYFGPGTRLLVL.

This clone appeared a single time. The gene calls are TRBV10-3 and TRBJ2-7; 8 bases are a match to TRBD1. The germline CDR1 and CDR2 sequences are ENHRY and SYGVKD. The CDR3 runs to 12 residues. J lost 4 bases, V lost 6 bases, and 2 bases had no gene match. CDR3 amino acids: CAIRGQVYEQYF. CDR3 coding DNA: TGTGCCATCAGGGGACAGGTTTACGAGCAGTACTTC.

The table lists this clone with a few counts. The J gene is TRBJ2-5, the V gene TRBV5-1; D unresolved. The CDR3 is made up of 13 amino acids. Germline V gene lookup returns CDR1 SGHRS and CDR2 YFSETQ. Between the trimmed V and J ends, which lost 1 base and 5 bases, there was a span of 9 bases. CDR3 sequence: CASSLHSGETQYF. In DNA, the CDR3 is TGCGCCAGCAGCTTGCACAGTGGGGAGACCCAGTACTTC.

The chain employs TRBV23-1 and TRBJ2-7; TRBD2 matches at 10 bases. TRBV23-1 is an open reading frame, and its role is uncertain. The CDR3 spans 17 residues. V shed 0 bases, J shed 7 bases, and the junction held 12 bases outside the gene matches. The CDR3, as DNA: TGCGCCAGCAGTCAATCGAGGGTAGCGGGGGGTCAGGAGGAGCAGTACTTC. Amino acids: CASSQSRVAGGQEEQYF.

V and J are TRBV28 and TRBJ1-2, with D tentatively TRBD1 (6 bases). Germline assignment: CDR1 MDHEN and CDR2 SYDVKM. There are 14 residues in the CDR3. The V gene lost 0 bases and the J gene lost 8 bases, with 13 bases spanning the gap. The CDR3 sequence is CASSLWTGTRGYTF. CDR3 coding DNA: TGTGCCAGCAGTTTATGGACAGGCACTAGGGGCTACACCTTC.

The CDR3 DNA sequence: TGTGCCAGCAGTGAAGCGCTAGGAGGTGAAAAACTGTTTTTT. Translation gives CASSEALGGEKLFF. The chain recombines TRBV2 with TRBJ1-4, with D uncertain. The V gene's germline CDR1 is SNHLY and CDR2 FYNNEI. CDR3 length: 14 residues. V lost 0 bases to trimming and J lost 7 bases, with 9 bases between them.

This clone occurred many times. The chain couples TRBV1 to TRBJ2-3; the tabulated D call, TRBD1, remains unverified against the DNA. TRBV1 represents a pseudogene. This CDR3 is 14 amino acids long. The CDR3 spells CTSSLGGSTDTQYF. Written as DNA, the CDR3 is TGCACCAGCAGCTTAGGGGGTAGCACAGATACGCAGTATTTT.

The chain uses TRBV7-3 and TRBJ2-1; 9 nucleotides agree with TRBD1. The V and J ends lost 4 bases and 7 bases, in that order; junction bases with no gene match: 5. There are 14 residues in the CDR3. Germline loops: CDR1 SGHTA, CDR2 FQGTGA. The CDR3 DNA follows: TGTGCCAGCAGCTCTGCCGGGACAGGGAATGAGCAGTTCTTC. Amino acids: CASSSAGTGNEQFF. Supplemented by reference TRBV7-3 and TRBJ2-1, the full variable domain reads GAGVSQTPSNKVTEKGKYVELRCDPISGHTALYWYRQSLGQGPEFLIYFQGTGAADDSGLPNDRFFAVRPEGSVSTLKIQRTERGDSAVYLCASSSAGTGNEQFFGPGTRLTVL.

The chain carries TRBV6-6 and TRBJ1-6; 7 nucleotides align to TRBD1. V gave up 1 base and J gave up 7 bases; unmatched junction bases: 4. Germline V gives CDR1 MNHNY, CDR2 SVGAGI (reference sequence). The CDR3 loop spans 15 amino acids. In nucleotides, the CDR3 is TGTGCCAGCAGTTACTTGGGACAGATAAATTCACCCCTCCACTTT. Its protein product is CASSYLGQINSPLHF.

The V and J genes are TRBV7-2 and TRBJ2-7; D call uncertain. This CDR3 has 14 amino acids. V lost 5 bases and J lost 2, with 13 bases in between. Germline CDR1 is SGHTA and CDR2 is FQGNSA. DNA of the CDR3: TGTGCCAGCAGCCAGCGCGCCAGACCCTACGAGCAGTACTTC. This gives the protein CASSQRARPYEQYF.

The rearrangement links TRBV6-2 or TRBV6-3 to TRBJ2-3, with a weak D call TRBD2 (5 bases). The CDR3 extends over 18 amino acids. Per germline, CDR1 MNHEY and CDR2 SVGEGT. The V end was cut by 6 bases, the J end by 9 bases, with 31 bases between. The CDR3 reads CASSRLPLGPNGRGTQYF. The CDR3 DNA is TGTGCCAGCAGCAGACTACCCTTGGGCCCCAACGGGCGTGGGACGCAGTATTTT.

This chain connects TRBV6-5 to TRBJ2-1; TRBD1 aligns across 8 bases. The CDR3 is 15 amino acids. The ends lost 6 bases at V and 10 bases at J; junction bases unmatched: 14. Germline lookup yields CDR1 MNHEY and CDR2 SVGAGI. This CDR3 reads CASSPTTGTGREQFF. DNA for the CDR3: TGTGCCAGCAGCCCAACAACCGGGACAGGAAGGGAGCAGTTCTTC.

The chain carries TRBV9 and TRBJ1-2; maybe TRBD1 (5 bases). Trimming removed 0 bases at V and 4 bases at J, with 10 bases between. CDR1 and CDR2 from the germline V gene are SGDLS and YYNGEE. The CDR3 is made up of 14 amino acids. In DNA, the CDR3 is TGTGCCAGCAGCGTAGATCCACAGGCCTATGGCTACACCTTC. Amino acid sequence: CASSVDPQAYGYTF.

V usage is TRBV4-1 and J usage is TRBJ1-5, with TRBD1 as a possible D gene (5 bases). Trimming took 4 bases from V and 2 from J, leaving 12 bases between them. This CDR3 is built from 15 residues. Germline V CDR1 and CDR2: MGHRA, YSYEKL. The CDR3 DNA reads TGCGCCAGCAGCCTCGGGTGGGGGGGCAATCAGCCCCAGCATTTT. It is translated as CASSLGWGGNQPQHF.

This chain joins TRBV6-5 and TRBJ1-6, with TRBD1 identical over 8 bases. This CDR3 is 14 amino acids long. CDR1 is MNHEY, CDR2 SVGAGI, per germline. V gave up 6 bases and J gave up 7 bases; unmatched junction bases: 5. The CDR3 region has the DNA TGTGCCAGCAGGCGGGGACAGGAAAATTCACCCCTCCACTTT. Encoded protein: CASRRGQENSPLHF.

V usage is TRBV4-3 and J usage is TRBJ1-2; 8 nucleotides align to TRBD1. This CDR3 has 15 residues. Germline trimming cut 4 bases from V and 8 bases from J; bases unmatched to any gene: 12. Per germline, CDR1 LGHNA and CDR2 YSLEER. Here the CDR3 reads CASSRSGGASGGYTF. The CDR3 bases are TGCGCCAGCAGCCGCTCAGGGGGCGCTTCGGGCGGCTACACCTTC.

The rearrangement links TRBV28 to TRBJ2-4, with D uncertain. Germline CDR1 and CDR2: MDHEN and SYDVKM. This CDR3 region has 11 residues. The germline V and J ends were trimmed by 8 bases and 0 bases, with 2 bases remaining between them. The CDR3 sequence is CASQAKNIQYF. The CDR3 nucleotides are TGTGCCAGCCAAGCCAAAAACATTCAGTACTTC.

This sequence joins TRBV7-3 and TRBJ2-2; no definite D call. The CDR3 runs to 14 residues. Germline CDR1 and CDR2: SGHTA and FQGTGA. V was shortened by 6 bases and J by 0 bases, with 8 bases between the two germline ends. The CDR3 coding sequence is TGTGCCAGCAGGGCAACAGCGAACACCGGGGAGCTGTTTTTT. This gives the protein CASRATANTGELFF.

The chain recombines TRBV6-5 with TRBJ1-3; tentative D call: TRBD1 (6 bases). The germline CDR1 and CDR2 sequences are MNHEY and SVGAGI. With 6 bases removed from V and 5 bases from J, the gap between germline ends came to 11 bases. The length of the CDR3 is 13 residues. The DNA of the CDR3 is TGTGCCAGCAGCACAGGGTCGCGAAACACCATATATTTT. This sequence encodes CASSTGSRNTIYF.

Concerning this clone: Other nucleotide sequences from this sample produce the same CDR3. The J gene is TRBJ1-5, the V gene TRBV20-1; D is unclear. V lost 6 bases to trimming and J lost 2 bases, with 26 bases between them. The CDR3 spans 18 residues. CDR1 DFQATT and CDR2 SNEGSKA come from the germline V gene (reference sequence). CDR3 loop: CSASSFVDLVLGNQPQHF. CDR3 bases: TGCAGTGCCAGTTCTTTTGTGGACTTGGTGTTGGGCAATCAGCCCCAGCATTTT.

This clone was recorded a few times. This chain joins TRBV2 and TRBJ2-7; possibly TRBD2 for D (5 bases). The CDR3 spans 12 residues. Between the trimmed V and J ends, which lost 3 bases and 7 bases, there was a span of 10 bases. Germline CDR1 SNHLY, CDR2 FYNNEI. The CDR3 spells CASSDNRREQYF. The CDR3 DNA sequence: TGTGCCAGCAGTGATAACCGGAGGGAGCAGTACTTC.

CDR3 loop: CASGLGLAGGSEQFF. CDR3 in DNA: TGTGCTAGTGGTCTTGGACTAGCGGGGGGTTCTGAGCAGTTCTTC. The chain is built from TRBV12-5 and TRBJ2-1, with TRBD2 identical over 14 bases. Per the germline V gene, CDR1 is LGHNT and CDR2 is FRNRAP. V lost 5 bases to trimming and J lost 9 bases; unmatched junction nucleotides: 6. This CDR3 has 15 amino acids.

This clone was detected a few times. V gene TRBV19 combines with J gene TRBJ2-7; no firm D call. The V gene lost 10 bases and the J gene lost 0 bases, with 10 bases spanning the gap. From germline, CDR1 is LNHDA and CDR2 SQIVND (reference sequence). The CDR3 totals 12 residues. The CDR3 DNA reads TGTGCCACCGCGATAAGCTCCTACGAGCAGTACTTC. Encoded protein: CATAISSYEQYF.

The chain employs TRBV6-2 or TRBV6-3 and TRBJ2-2, with 10 bases aligning to TRBD2. The CDR3 is made up of 16 amino acids. Per the germline V gene, CDR1 is MNHEY and CDR2 is SVGEGT. Unmatched junction bases numbered 8, after V lost 6 bases and J lost 4 bases. Written as DNA, the CDR3 is TGTGCCAGCAGCCTCCTGGGACTAGCGTCCACCGGGGAGCTGTTTTTT. It is translated as CASSLLGLASTGELFF.

The V call is TRBV2, the J call TRBJ1-3; 10 bases match TRBD1. V gave up 6 bases and J gave up 5 bases; unmatched junction bases: 4. Germline V gene data show CDR1 as SNHLY and CDR2 as FYNNEI. There are 14 residues in the CDR3. CDR3 in amino acids: CASRGQGTRNTIYF. CDR3 nucleotides: TGTGCCAGCAGGGGACAGGGGACAAGAAACACCATATATTTT. The variable domain in full, completed from reference TRBV2 and TRBJ1-3, reads EPEVTQTPSHQVTQMGQEVILRCVPISNHLYFYWYRQILGQKVEFLVSFYNNEISEKSEIFDDQFSVERPDGSNFTLKIRSTKLEDSAMYFCASRGQGTRNTIYFGEGSWLTVV.

The rearrangement joins TRBV10-3 to TRBJ2-1, with 8 bases that match TRBD1. Germline CDR1 ENHRY, CDR2 SYGVKD. J gave up 0 bases and V 7 bases, and 2 bases lay outside the gene matches. This CDR3 spans 14 amino acids. CDR3 in DNA: TGTGCCATCAACAGGGGGGACTCCTACAATGAGCAGTTCTTC. Protein product: CAINRGDSYNEQFF.

The chain links TRBV19 to TRBJ1-1, with D possibly TRBD1 on 5 matching bases. The length of the CDR3 is 18 residues. The V gene's germline CDR1 is LNHDA and CDR2 SQIVND (reference sequence). Trimming took 6 bases from V and 6 from J, leaving 29 bases between them. In nucleotides, the CDR3 is TGTGCCAGTAGCCTCAAAGGCGCCAGTGACAGTGTCCTTGCTGAAGCTTTCTTT. This codes for CASSLKGASDSVLAEAFF.

This chain links TRBV27 with TRBJ2-2; D not resolved. This CDR3 has 15 amino acids. Germline lookup yields CDR1 MNHEY and CDR2 SMNVEV (reference sequence). V was clipped by 4 bases and J by 0 bases, with 9 bases between them. In nucleotides, the CDR3 is TGTGCCAGCAGTTGGGCGCTCGCGAACACCGGGGAGCTGTTTTTT. Translating gives CASSWALANTGELFF.

V gene TRBV28 combines with J gene TRBJ1-5; tentative D call: TRBD1 (6 bases). This CDR3 region has 16 residues. Germline V gene data show CDR1 as MDHEN and CDR2 as SYDVKM. V was pared by 7 bases and J by 3 bases, with 19 bases between. CDR3 protein: CASMWGRGFFNQPQHF. The CDR3 bases are TGTGCCAGCATGTGGGGCAGGGGTTTTTTCAATCAGCCCCAGCATTTT.

In this sample, this clone turned up a few times. The CDR3 loop reads CASIQGGLEQYF. CDR3 DNA: TGTGCCAGCATACAGGGAGGGCTCGAGCAGTACTTC. V and J are TRBV6-5 and TRBJ2-7; TRBD2 is a possible D gene (7 bases). The CDR3 has 12 amino acids. Per germline, CDR1 MNHEY and CDR2 SVGAGI. The V end lost 7 bases, the J end lost 6 bases, and 13 bases lay between the germline ends.

The chain has TRBV11-1 and TRBJ2-1; D not resolved. V was cut by 3 bases and J by 0 bases, with 6 bases left in between. The CDR3 loop spans 14 amino acids. CDR1 is SGHAT and CDR2 is FQDESV in the germline V gene (reference sequence). CDR3 bases: TGTGCCAGCAGCTTCTTAGTCTCCTACAATGAGCAGTTCTTC. This encodes CASSFLVSYNEQFF. The entire variable domain, with the rest obtained from reference TRBV11-1 and TRBJ2-1, is as follows: EAEVAQSPRYKITEKSQAVAFWCDPISGHATLYWYRQILGQGPELLVQFQDESVVDDSQLPKDRFSAERLKGVDSTLKIQPAELGDSAMYLCASSFLVSYNEQFFGPGTRLTVL.